The 23 T cell receptor beta chains reported below all come from one sample, sequenced in a study of monozygotic twins with cystic fibrosis listed by TCRdb under 2021. Libraries were built with the immunoSEQ multiplex PCR assay. TCRdb retrieved this table from immuneACCESS and kept in-frame rearrangements only. Not all clones are present; in checked studies, unresolved V genes account for under half, and no reason is known for the remainder. Present in this sample are 30,000 to 40,000 clones, about 90% of which were seen just once. The ten largest clonotypes hold about 0.2% of the sample. What was sequenced was blood. The origin of the receptors is a boy between 2 and 15 years old with cystic fibrosis.

The CDR3 protein is CASSLFGVGTEAFF. Here the CDR3 DNA reads TGTGCCAGCAGCTTATTCGGGGTCGGCACTGAAGCTTTCTTT. The genes are TRBV7-2 and TRBJ1-1; D gene unclear. CDR1 is SGHTA, CDR2 FQGNSA, per germline. The CDR3 runs 14 residues. The V end was cut by 2 bases, the J end by 4 bases, with 11 bases between. Full variable domain (missing parts from reference TRBV7-2 and TRBJ1-1): GAGVSQSPSNKVTEKGKDVELRCDPISGHTALYWYRQSLGQGLEFLIYFQGNSAPDKSGLPSDRFSAERTGGSVSTLTIQRTQQEDSAVYLCASSLFGVGTEAFFGQGTRLTVV.

This chain uses TRBV2 with TRBJ1-5, with D perhaps TRBD1 (5 bases). The CDR3 runs 14 residues. The germline gives CDR1 SNHLY, CDR2 FYNNEI. The ends were cut back, 1 base at V and 4 bases at J, with 8 bases in the middle. CDR3 sequence: CASSEESGNQPQHF. The DNA for the CDR3 is TGTGCCAGCAGTGAAGAGTCAGGGAATCAGCCCCAGCATTTT.

This chain uses TRBV2 with TRBJ1-6; a possible D gene is TRBD1 (6 bases). This CDR3 is built from 15 residues. In germline, CDR1 is SNHLY, CDR2 FYNNEI. The V end lost 2 bases, the J end lost 7 bases, and 12 bases lay between the germline ends. CDR3 sequence: CASSESGVGNSPLHF. CDR3 nucleotides: TGTGCCAGCAGTGAATCAGGGGTTGGGAATTCACCCCTCCACTTT.

A single count supports this clone. The chain links TRBV19 to TRBJ2-7; the D is unclear. CDR1 and CDR2 from the germline V gene are LNHDA and SQIVND (reference sequence). The V end was cut by 1 base, the J end by 0 bases, with 4 bases between. The CDR3 is made up of 13 amino acids. CDR3 protein: CASSIAVSYEQYF. Written as DNA, the CDR3 is TGTGCCAGTAGTATAGCTGTCTCCTACGAGCAGTACTTC.

This chain uses TRBV7-9 with TRBJ1-3, with 8 bases lining up with TRBD1. V lost 5 bases, J lost 2 bases, and 2 bases stayed unmatched. Looked up from germline, CDR1 is SEHNR and CDR2 is FQNEAQ (reference sequence). The CDR3 has 14 amino acids. The CDR3 DNA follows: TGTGCCAGCAGCCGGACAGGGACTGGAAACACCATATATTTT. Its translation is CASSRTGTGNTIYF.

This chain links TRBV29-1 with TRBJ1-1; D is perhaps TRBD1 (5 bases). The V and J ends lost 4 bases and 6 bases respectively, with 12 bases between them. CDR1 is SQVTM, CDR2 ANQGSEA, per germline. CDR3 length equals 12 residues. CDR3 protein: CSVVYGAAEAFF. CDR3 DNA: TGCAGCGTTGTATACGGGGCCGCTGAAGCTTTCTTT.

V gene TRBV7-9 combines with J gene TRBJ1-1; tentative D call: TRBD1 (6 bases). The germline V and J ends were trimmed by 6 bases and 4 bases, with 12 bases remaining between them. The CDR3 covers 13 residues. CDR1 and CDR2 (germline): SEHNR, FQNEAQ (reference sequence). The CDR3: CASSFEGGTEAFF. The CDR3 DNA is TGTGCCAGCAGTTTCGAAGGGGGCACTGAAGCTTTCTTT.

This clone was seen a single time. This chain links TRBV7-4 with TRBJ1-1, with TRBD1 identical over 9 bases. Trimming removed 0 bases from V and 10 bases from J; junction bases left unmatched: 3. The CDR3 runs 13 residues. CDR1 and CDR2 (germline): SGHVT, SQSDAQ. CDR3: CASSLAQGAAAFF. The CDR3 DNA reads TGTGCCAGCAGCTTAGCACAGGGGGCGGCAGCTTTCTTT.

In nucleotides, the CDR3 is TGTGCCAGCAGTTACAACCGGCCAGAGCACAATCAGCCCCAGCATTTT. Its translation: CASSYNRPEHNQPQHF. J is TRBJ1-5 and V is TRBV6-5; D is uncertain. Trimming took 2 bases from V and 3 from J, leaving 14 bases between them. This CDR3 has 16 amino acids. Germline CDR1 is MNHEY and CDR2 is SVGAGI.

The V gene is TRBV7-2, the J gene TRBJ1-2, with D hard to call. This CDR3 has 14 residues. Germline V CDR1 and CDR2: SGHTA, FQGNSA. Trimming took 0 bases from V and 5 from J, leaving 10 bases between them. This CDR3 is CASSLARSAYGYTF. The CDR3 DNA reads TGTGCCAGCAGCTTAGCCCGTAGTGCTTATGGCTACACCTTC.

The chain combines TRBV9 with TRBJ1-1; possible D gene TRBD1, 6 bases. Germline V gene data show CDR1 as SGDLS and CDR2 as YYNGEE. The V end lost 3 bases, the J end lost 4 bases, and 10 bases lay between the germline ends. This CDR3 region has 13 residues. The CDR3: CASSAQGSTEAFF. CDR3 DNA: TGTGCCAGCAGCGCACAGGGATCCACTGAAGCTTTCTTT.

The chain links TRBV29-1 to TRBJ1-1; 10 bases are shared with TRBD1. CDR1 and CDR2 (germline): SQVTM, ANQGSEA. The ends lost 7 bases at V and 4 bases at J; junction bases unmatched: 3. CDR3 length: 12 amino acids. CDR3 residues: CSGGDRGTEAFF. The CDR3 region has the DNA TGCAGCGGGGGGGACAGGGGCACTGAAGCTTTCTTT.

This clone was recorded once. This chain joins TRBV7-8 and TRBJ1-2; 7 bases align to TRBD1. The V segment lost 8 bases and the J segment 0 bases; nucleotides outside the gene matches: 9. The CDR3 spans 15 residues. Germline CDR1 is SGHVS and CDR2 is FQNEAQ. In DNA, the CDR3 is TGTGCCAGCTCAAAAGGGACAGCCGCTAACTATGGCTACACCTTC. Translating gives CASSKGTAANYGYTF.

The CDR3 DNA reads TGTGCCAGCAGTGAAGCCCTTCCAACGCGAGATACGCAGTATTTT. The encoded protein is CASSEALPTRDTQYF. The V call is TRBV2, the J call TRBJ2-3; D unclear. The germline CDR1 and CDR2 sequences are SNHLY and FYNNEI. The CDR3 extends over 15 amino acids. V shed 0 bases and J shed 5 bases, with 12 bases lying between them.

The rearrangement links TRBV7-9 to TRBJ1-2; unclear D gene. Germline V gene data show CDR1 as SEHNR and CDR2 as FQNEAQ (reference sequence). The V gene lost 0 bases and the J gene lost 2 bases, with 19 bases spanning the gap. The CDR3 has 18 amino acids. The CDR3, as DNA: TGTGCCAGCAGCTTAGCGCTAGCCCCCGGTTCTAGGAACTATGGCTACACCTTC. Protein sequence: CASSLALAPGSRNYGYTF.

The V call is TRBV9, the J call TRBJ2-7; 10 bases fit TRBD1. The CDR3 extends over 14 amino acids. CDR1 is SGDLS and CDR2 is YYNGEE in the germline V gene. After removal of 0 bases from V and 3 bases from J, the junction contained 0 bases not matched to a gene. The CDR3 spells CASSVGDRGYEQYF. The CDR3 bases are TGTGCCAGCAGCGTAGGGGACAGGGGCTACGAGCAGTACTTC.

This clone showed up just once. The genes are TRBV27 and TRBJ1-1, with 7 positions matching TRBD1. Trimming cost V 8 bases and J 7 bases; bases outside gene matches: 10. This CDR3 comprises 13 residues. In germline, CDR1 is MNHEY, CDR2 SMNVEV (reference sequence). CDR3 nucleotide sequence: TGTGCCAGCGCGAGGAGGGACAGACATGAAGCTTTCTTT. Translated: CASARRDRHEAFF.

The chain combines TRBV19 with TRBJ2-7; the D gene could be TRBD1 or TRBD2 (5 bases each). With 4 bases removed from V and 3 bases from J, the gap between germline ends came to 13 bases. CDR1 and CDR2 from the germline V gene are LNHDA and SQIVND (reference sequence). This CDR3 is 14 amino acids long. CDR3 protein: CASSRARENYEQYF. DNA of the CDR3: TGTGCCAGTAGTAGGGCCAGGGAGAACTACGAGCAGTACTTC.

The chain has TRBV6-5 and TRBJ1-6; 7 nucleotides match TRBD1. The CDR3 has 15 amino acids. V gave up 0 bases and J gave up 10 bases; unmatched junction bases: 6. The germline gives CDR1 MNHEY, CDR2 SVGAGI. The CDR3 region is CASSYSNQGVSPLHF. CDR3 nucleotide sequence: TGTGCCAGCAGTTACTCGAATCAGGGGGTGTCACCCCTCCACTTT.

This clone was seen once. The V call is TRBV27, the J call TRBJ2-7; 9 bases are a match to TRBD2. The CDR3 covers 16 residues. Unmatched junction bases numbered 10, after V lost 5 bases and J lost 2 bases. Germline V gene data show CDR1 as MNHEY and CDR2 as SMNVEV (reference sequence). The CDR3 protein is CASSLQRGVPPYEQYF. The CDR3 DNA follows: TGTGCCAGCAGTCTCCAGCGGGGGGTCCCACCCTACGAGCAGTACTTC.

The chain is built from TRBV7-9 and TRBJ2-2; D not resolved. CDR1 and CDR2 (germline): SEHNR, FQNEAQ (reference sequence). The V end lost 1 base, the J end lost 0 bases, and 6 bases lay between the germline ends. The CDR3 is made up of 15 amino acids. CDR3: CASSLGSSNTGELFF. DNA for the CDR3: TGTGCCAGCAGCTTAGGTTCCTCGAACACCGGGGAGCTGTTTTTT. Together with reference TRBV7-9 and TRBJ2-2, the CDR3 gives the full variable domain: DTGVSQNPRHKITKRGQNVTFRCDPISEHNRLYWYRQTLGQGPEFLTYFQNEAQLEKSRLLSDRFSAERPKGSFSTLEIQRTEQGDSAMYLCASSLGSSNTGELFFGEGSRLTVL.

There are a few counts of this clone. V is TRBV6-1 and J is TRBJ2-5; 12 nucleotides align to TRBD2. V lost 2 bases, J lost 2 bases, and 0 bases stayed unmatched. The germline gives CDR1 MNHNS, CDR2 SASEGT. The CDR3 loop spans 15 amino acids. In nucleotides, the CDR3 is TGTGCCAGCAGTGAACTAGCGGGGGGGCAAGAGACCCAGTACTTC. Residues: CASSELAGGQETQYF.

This sequence joins TRBV7-2 and TRBJ2-7; D ambiguous. The CDR3 contains 15 residues. The V end lost 2 bases, the J end lost 2 bases, and 13 bases lay between the germline ends. Germline CDR1 SGHTA, CDR2 FQGNSA. The CDR3 sequence is CASSLRVSTPYEQYF. DNA of the CDR3: TGTGCCAGCAGCTTAAGGGTTAGTACCCCCTACGAGCAGTACTTC. The variable domain in full, with the rest retrieved from reference TRBV7-2 and TRBJ2-7, is GAGVSQSPSNKVTEKGKDVELRCDPISGHTALYWYRQSLGQGLEFLIYFQGNSAPDKSGLPSDRFSAERTGGSVSTLTIQRTQQEDSAVYLCASSLRVSTPYEQYFGPGTRLTVT.